This is a list of T cell receptor beta chains from one sample in a study of T cell responses to AZD1222 COVID-19 vaccine. Clones were sequenced by immunoSEQ multiplex PCR, and TCRdb holds only the in-frame ones, with some missing. Among more than 150,000 clones, over 80% were seen once, and the ten largest hold 5% to 7%. Material: peripheral blood, obtained on day 0 of AZD1222 vaccination. The receptors were gathered from an adult in good health. CDR3s include the opening cysteine and the closing phenylalanine or tryptophan. The D gene is left open where the match is weak. Clone size, where shown, is once, few, many, or a class for clones that have expanded.

>TRBJ2-5|TRBV11-2|-|TRBD2
CASSQTLAGGMETQYF
TGTGCCAGCAGCCAGACATTAGCGGGGGGGATGGAGACCCAGTACTTC
>TRBJ2-7|TRBV2|-|-
CASSITQGKQQYF
TGTGCCAGCAGTATTACACAGGGAAAACAGCAGTACTTC
>TRBJ2-5|TRBV5-1|-|-
CASGIQTGPQETQYF
TGCGCCAGCGGGATCCAAACAGGGCCCCAAGAGACCCAGTACTTC
>TRBJ2-5|TRBV7-2|-|-
CASSLSGFGETQYF
TGTGCCAGCAGCTTGTCAGGGTTTGGGGAGACCCAGTACTTC
>TRBJ2-5|TRBV5-1|-|TRBD2
CASREGTSGGQTQYF
TGCGCCAGCAGAGAGGGGACTAGCGGGGGGCAGACCCAGTACTTC
>TRBJ1-2|TRBV2|once|TRBD1
CASRRQGPYGYTF
TGTGCCAGCAGAAGACAGGGTCCCTATGGCTACACCTTC
>TRBJ2-1|TRBV15|once|-
CATSRDPVGREQFF
TGTGCCACCAGCAGAGACCCGGTTGGAAGGGAGCAGTTCTTC
>TRBJ2-5|TRBV2|-|-
CASSEASVYQETQYF
TGTGCCAGCAGTGAAGCAAGCGTGTACCAAGAGACCCAGTACTTC
>TRBJ1-5|TRBV19|-|-
CASSALVVPQPQHF
TGTGCCAGTAGTGCCCTGGTAGTCCCTCAGCCCCAGCATTTT
>TRBJ1-2|TRBV6-1|-|-
CASSDTTGRFGYTF
TGTGCCAGCAGTGATACGACCGGACGCTTTGGCTACACCTTC
>TRBJ1-5|TRBV6-2/TRBV6-3|-|-
CASSLGGPQHF
TGTGCCAGCAGTCTTGGGGGGCCCCAGCATTTT
>TRBJ2-2|TRBV6-1|-|-
CASSEALQGPNTGELFF
TGTGCCAGCAGTGAAGCGCTTCAGGGGCCGAACACCGGGGAGCTGTTTTTT
>TRBJ1-4|TRBV3-1/TRBV3-2|-|TRBD1
CASSPDRGTNEKLFF
TGTGCCAGCAGCCCTGACAGGGGAACTAATGAAAAACTGTTTTTT
>TRBJ2-7|TRBV11-1|-|TRBD2
CASSLVRSLAGYEQYF
TGTGCCAGCAGCTTAGTACGGAGCCTAGCGGGCTACGAGCAGTACTTC
>TRBJ2-7|TRBV18|once|-
CASSNRDADEQYF
TGTGCCAGCTCAAACCGGGACGCAGACGAGCAGTACTTC
>TRBJ1-4|TRBV6-5|-|-
CASSPEVQSYEKLFF
TGTGCCAGCAGTCCCGAGGTGCAGTCATATGAAAAACTGTTTTTT
>TRBJ2-2|TRBV2|-|-
CASSTRGAPTGELFF
TGTGCCAGCAGTACCCGGGGGGCGCCCACCGGGGAGCTGTTTTTT
>TRBJ2-7|TRBV7-2|-|-
CASSPGLGGLYF
TGTGCCAGCAGTCCAGGACTAGGGGGCCTGTACTTC
>TRBJ2-3|TRBV29-1|-|-
CSVAPLGGRTDTQYF
TGCAGCGTCGCCCCCCTGGGCGGACGCACAGATACGCAGTATTTT
>TRBJ1-2|TRBV15|-|-
CATSRDLGRYGYTF
TGTGCCACCAGCAGAGATCTGGGGCGCTATGGCTACACCTTC
>TRBJ1-5|TRBV5-4|-|-
CASSPWGSNQPQHF
TGTGCCAGCAGCCCCTGGGGTAGCAATCAGCCCCAGCATTTT
>TRBJ1-2|TRBV27|-|-
CASSRDSIYGYTF
TGTGCCAGCAGTAGAGACAGTATATATGGCTACACCTTC
>TRBJ2-7|TRBV6-4|-|-
CASSLEEGYEQYF
TGTGCCAGCAGTCTCGAGGAGGGGTACGAGCAGTACTTC
>TRBJ2-4|TRBV5-1|-|-
CASSLEQGTKNIQYF
TGCGCCAGCAGCTTGGAGCAGGGGACAAAAAACATTCAGTACTTC
>TRBJ2-7|TRBV6-5|-|-
CASSSRPTWAYEQYF
TGTGCCAGCAGTTCGCGACCCACTTGGGCCTACGAGCAGTACTTC
>TRBJ1-4|TRBV6-5|-|TRBD1
CASRYGTGPNEKLFF
TGTGCCAGCAGATATGGGACAGGGCCGAATGAAAAACTGTTTTTT
>TRBJ2-6|TRBV28|-|-
CASSLWGTGANVLTF
TGTGCCAGCAGTTTATGGGGGACCGGGGCCAACGTCCTGACTTTC
>TRBJ2-1|TRBV28|few|-
CASSLTGHSYNEQFF
TGTGCCAGCAGTCTAACAGGGCACTCCTACAATGAGCAGTTCTTC
>TRBJ2-7|TRBV5-4|-|-
CASSLSPVSYEQYF
TGTGCCAGCAGCTTGTCTCCAGTTTCCTACGAGCAGTACTTC
>TRBJ1-2|TRBV19|-|-
CASSRSRAYGYTF
TGTGCCAGTAGTAGGAGTAGGGCCTATGGCTACACCTTC
>TRBJ2-7|TRBV7-2|-|-
CASSLFGYEQYF
TGTGCCAGCAGCTTATTCGGGTACGAGCAGTACTTC
>TRBJ1-1|TRBV4-3|-|-
CASSQDRGGPDTEAFF
TGCGCCAGCAGCCAAGATCGAGGGGGGCCCGACACTGAAGCTTTCTTT
>TRBJ2-5|TRBV27|-|-
CASRGTKGETQYF
TGTGCCAGCAGGGGCACAAAGGGGGAGACCCAGTACTTC
>TRBJ1-2|TRBV6-5|many|-
CASSYWEAGYTF
TGTGCCAGCAGTTACTGGGAGGCTGGCTACACCTTC
>TRBJ1-2|TRBV6-1|-|-
CASSELTTAPVHGYTF
TGTGCCAGCAGTGAGCTGACGACAGCCCCCGTACACGGCTACACCTTC
>TRBJ1-2|TRBV6-5|-|-
CASSYSSREYGYTF
TGTGCCAGCAGTTACTCGTCCAGGGAGTATGGCTACACCTTC
>TRBJ1-2|TRBV19|-|TRBD1
CASSKLTGVYGYTF
TGTGCCAGTAGTAAACTTACAGGGGTCTATGGCTACACCTTC
>TRBJ2-2|TRBV5-6|-|-
CASSFSTGELFF
TGTGCCAGCAGCTTCTCCACCGGGGAGCTGTTTTTT
>TRBJ1-2|TRBV7-9|-|-
CASRTRDGYTF
TGTGCCAGCAGAACCCGGGATGGCTACACCTTC
>TRBJ2-7|TRBV2|few|-
CASRRTGLKYEQYF
TGTGCCAGCAGGAGAACAGGGTTGAAGTACGAGCAGTACTTC
>TRBJ1-1|TRBV2|-|-
CASSVDENTEAFF
TGTGCCAGCAGCGTGGACGAGAACACTGAAGCTTTCTTT
>TRBJ1-6|TRBV10-3|-|TRBD1
CAIRGQVNSPLHF
TGTGCCATCAGGGGACAGGTTAATTCACCCCTCCACTTT
>TRBJ1-5|TRBV28|-|TRBD1
CASSSTSEATGVPLNQPQHF
TGTGCCAGCAGTTCTACCTCCGAGGCCACAGGGGTTCCCCTCAATCAGCCCCAGCATTTT
>TRBJ2-7|TRBV14|-|-
CASSQVARGSYEQYF
TGTGCCAGCAGCCAAGTAGCCCGGGGCTCCTACGAGCAGTACTTC
>TRBJ2-2|TRBV4-3|-|-
CASSQDWGGDTGELFF
TGCGCCAGCAGCCAAGACTGGGGCGGGGACACCGGGGAGCTGTTTTTT
>TRBJ2-5|TRBV3-1/TRBV3-2|-|TRBD2
CASSQGMSGLAFETQYF
TGTGCCAGCAGCCAAGGGATGTCGGGACTAGCGTTTGAGACCCAGTACTTC
>TRBJ1-6|TRBV28|-|-
CASSPLTNSPLHF
TGTGCCAGCAGTCCCCTGACAAATTCACCCCTCCACTTT
>TRBJ2-7|TRBV28|-|-
CASSLPERYEQYF
TGTGCCAGCAGTTTACCGGAGAGGTACGAGCAGTACTTC
>TRBJ1-4|TRBV19|-|-
CASSITQEKLFF
TGTGCCAGTAGTATTACTCAGGAAAAACTGTTTTTT
>TRBJ2-5|TRBV10-1|-|TRBD2
CASSKDLAGIQETQYF
TGCGCCAGCAGTAAGGATTTAGCGGGGATCCAAGAGACCCAGTACTTC
>TRBJ2-7|TRBV6-5|-|TRBD1
CASSYRDRGSYEQYF
TGTGCCAGCAGTTATAGGGACAGGGGGTCCTACGAGCAGTACTTC
>TRBJ2-7|TRBV28|once|-
CASSHGAARVSEQYF
TGTGCCAGCAGCCACGGGGCAGCCCGGGTCAGCGAGCAGTACTTC
>TRBJ2-3|TRBV6-2/TRBV6-3|-|-
CASSSFTDTQYF
TGTGCCAGCAGTAGCTTCACAGATACGCAGTATTTT
>TRBJ1-2|TRBV6-5|once|-
CASSFGRIYGYTF
TGTGCCAGCAGCTTCGGACGAATCTATGGCTACACCTTC
>TRBJ1-2|TRBV28|-|-
CASSSETRETLNYGYTF
TGTGCCAGCAGTTCCGAAACCAGGGAAACTTTAAACTATGGCTACACCTTC
>TRBJ2-7|TRBV4-3|-|-
CASSQDPWRAYEQYF
TGCGCCAGCAGCCAAGACCCATGGCGGGCCTACGAGCAGTACTTC